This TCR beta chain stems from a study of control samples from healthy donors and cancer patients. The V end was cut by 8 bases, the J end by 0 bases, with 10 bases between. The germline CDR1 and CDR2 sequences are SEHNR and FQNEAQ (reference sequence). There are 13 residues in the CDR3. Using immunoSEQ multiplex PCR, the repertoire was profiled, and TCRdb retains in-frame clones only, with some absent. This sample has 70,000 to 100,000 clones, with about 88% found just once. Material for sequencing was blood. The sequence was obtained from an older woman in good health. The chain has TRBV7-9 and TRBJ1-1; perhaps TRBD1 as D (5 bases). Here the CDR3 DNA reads TGTGCCAGCGGAGGGACGGTGAACACTGAAGCTTTCTTT. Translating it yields CASGGTVNTEAFF.